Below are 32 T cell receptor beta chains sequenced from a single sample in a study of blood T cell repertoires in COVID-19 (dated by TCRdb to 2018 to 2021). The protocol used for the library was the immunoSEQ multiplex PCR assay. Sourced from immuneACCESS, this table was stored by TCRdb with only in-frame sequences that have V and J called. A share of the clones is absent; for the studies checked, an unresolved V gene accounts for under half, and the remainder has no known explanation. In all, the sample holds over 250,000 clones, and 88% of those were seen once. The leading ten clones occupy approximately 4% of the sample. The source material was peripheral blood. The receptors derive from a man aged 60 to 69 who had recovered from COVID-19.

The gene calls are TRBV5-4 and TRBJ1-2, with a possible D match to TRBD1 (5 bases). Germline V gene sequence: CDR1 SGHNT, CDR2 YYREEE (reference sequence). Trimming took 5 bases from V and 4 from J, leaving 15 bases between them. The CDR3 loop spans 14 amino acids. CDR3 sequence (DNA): TGTGCCAGCAGATACGAGGGACTGATCTATGGCTACACCTTC. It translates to CASRYEGLIYGYTF. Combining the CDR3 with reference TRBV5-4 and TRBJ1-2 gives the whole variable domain ETGVTQSPTHLIKTRGQQVTLRCSSQSGHNTVSWYQQALGQGPQFIFQYYREEENGRGNFPPRFSGLQFPNYSSELNVNALELDDSALYLCASRYEGLIYGYTFGSGTRLTVV.

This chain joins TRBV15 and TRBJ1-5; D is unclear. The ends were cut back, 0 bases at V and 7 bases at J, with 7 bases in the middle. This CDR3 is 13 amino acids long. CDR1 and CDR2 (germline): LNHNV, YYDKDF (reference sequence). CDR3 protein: CATSREVRQPQHF. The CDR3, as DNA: TGTGCCACCAGCAGAGAAGTCAGGCAGCCCCAGCATTTT.

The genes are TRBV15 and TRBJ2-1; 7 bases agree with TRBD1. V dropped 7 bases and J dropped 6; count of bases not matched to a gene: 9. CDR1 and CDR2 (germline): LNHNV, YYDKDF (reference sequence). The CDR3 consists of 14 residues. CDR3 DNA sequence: TGTGCCACCAAGTCCTCCAGGGACAGCAATGAGCAGTTCTTC. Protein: CATKSSRDSNEQFF.

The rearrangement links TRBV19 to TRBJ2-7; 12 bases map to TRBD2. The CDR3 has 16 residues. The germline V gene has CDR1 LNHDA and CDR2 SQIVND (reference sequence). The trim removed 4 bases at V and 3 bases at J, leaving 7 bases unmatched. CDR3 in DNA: TGTGCCAGTAGTACGGGACTAGCGGGTCGACTCTACGAGCAGTACTTC. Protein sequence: CASSTGLAGRLYEQYF.

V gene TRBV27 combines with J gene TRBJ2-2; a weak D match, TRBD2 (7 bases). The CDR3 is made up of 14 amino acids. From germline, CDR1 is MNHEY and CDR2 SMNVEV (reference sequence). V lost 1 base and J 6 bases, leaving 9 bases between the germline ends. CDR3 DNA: TGTGCCAGCAGTTTATGGCGGGGGCCCGGGGAGCTGTTTTTT. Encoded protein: CASSLWRGPGELFF.

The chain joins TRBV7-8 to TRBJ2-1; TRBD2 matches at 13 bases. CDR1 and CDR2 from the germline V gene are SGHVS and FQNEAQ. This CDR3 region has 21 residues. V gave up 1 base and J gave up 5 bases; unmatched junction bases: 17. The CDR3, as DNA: TGTGCCAGCAGCTTAGTTCTACTAGCGGGGGGGCCCGCTCACTCGAACAATGAGCAGTTCTTC. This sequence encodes CASSLVLLAGGPAHSNNEQFF.

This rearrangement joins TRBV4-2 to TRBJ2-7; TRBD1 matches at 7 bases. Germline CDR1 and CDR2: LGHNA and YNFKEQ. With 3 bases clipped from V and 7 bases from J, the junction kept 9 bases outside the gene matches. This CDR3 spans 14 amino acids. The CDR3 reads CASSQNDRAGEQYF. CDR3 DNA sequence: TGTGCCAGCAGCCAGAATGACAGGGCCGGAGAGCAGTACTTC.

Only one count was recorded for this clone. As DNA, the CDR3 is TGTGCCAGCAGCTCAACCATAGCGGGGAGGGGTAATGAGCAGTTCTTC. It codes for CASSSTIAGRGNEQFF. The chain employs TRBV3-1 (or the pseudogene TRBV3-2) and TRBJ2-1, with TRBD2 matching 8 bases. This CDR3 has 16 residues. Germline V gives CDR1 LGHDT, CDR2 YNNKEL (reference sequence). V lost 5 bases, J lost 7 bases, and 13 bases stayed unmatched.

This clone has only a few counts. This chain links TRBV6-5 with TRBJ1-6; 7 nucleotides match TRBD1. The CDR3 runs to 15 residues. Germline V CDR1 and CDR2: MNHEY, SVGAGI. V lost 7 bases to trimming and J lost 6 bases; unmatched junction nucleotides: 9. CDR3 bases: TGTGCCAGCACGAGAGGGGGCGTTTCTAATTCACCCCTCCACTTT. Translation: CASTRGGVSNSPLHF.

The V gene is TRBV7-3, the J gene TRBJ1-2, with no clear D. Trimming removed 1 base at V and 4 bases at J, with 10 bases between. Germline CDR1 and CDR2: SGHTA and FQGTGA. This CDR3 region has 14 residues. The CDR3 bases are TGTGCCAGCAGCTTAAACAGCTTTAGCTATGGCTACACCTTC. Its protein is CASSLNSFSYGYTF.

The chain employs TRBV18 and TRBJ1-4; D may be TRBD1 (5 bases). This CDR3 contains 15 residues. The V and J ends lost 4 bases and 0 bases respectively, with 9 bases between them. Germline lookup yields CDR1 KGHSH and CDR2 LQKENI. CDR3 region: CASSQGVATNEKLFF. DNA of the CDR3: TGTGCCAGCTCACAAGGGGTTGCAACTAATGAAAAACTGTTTTTT.

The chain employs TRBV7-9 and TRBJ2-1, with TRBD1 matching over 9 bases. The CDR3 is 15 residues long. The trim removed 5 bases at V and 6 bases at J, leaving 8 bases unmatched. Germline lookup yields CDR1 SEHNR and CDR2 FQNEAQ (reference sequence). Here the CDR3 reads CASSASGQGLNEQFF. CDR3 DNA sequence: TGTGCCAGCAGCGCGTCGGGACAGGGACTCAATGAGCAGTTCTTC.

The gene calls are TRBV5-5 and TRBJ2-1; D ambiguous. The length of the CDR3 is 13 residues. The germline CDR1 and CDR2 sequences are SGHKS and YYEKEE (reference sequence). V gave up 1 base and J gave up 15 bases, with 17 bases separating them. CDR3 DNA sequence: TGTGCCAGCAGCTTGTGGCCGGCGGAGCCGTTGTTCTTC. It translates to CASSLWPAEPLFF. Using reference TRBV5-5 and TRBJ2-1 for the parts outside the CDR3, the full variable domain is DAGVTQSPTHLIKTRGQQVTLRCSPISGHKSVSWYQQVLGQGPQFIFQYYEKEERGRGNFPDRFSARQFPNYSSELNVNALLLGDSALYLCASSLWPAEPLFFGPGTRLTVL.

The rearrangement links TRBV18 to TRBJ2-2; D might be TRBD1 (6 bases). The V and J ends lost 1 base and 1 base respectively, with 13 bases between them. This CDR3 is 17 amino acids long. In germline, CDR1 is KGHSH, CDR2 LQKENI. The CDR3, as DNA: TGTGCCAGCTCACCACAAGGGCAGGGGAGGAACACCGGGGAGCTGTTTTTT. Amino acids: CASSPQGQGRNTGELFF.

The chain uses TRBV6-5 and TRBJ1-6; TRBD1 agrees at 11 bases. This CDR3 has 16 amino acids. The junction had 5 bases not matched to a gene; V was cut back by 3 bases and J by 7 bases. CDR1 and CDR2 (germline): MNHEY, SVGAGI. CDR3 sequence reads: CASSYRRDRGNSPLHF. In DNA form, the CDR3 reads TGTGCCAGCAGTTATCGCCGGGACAGGGGGAATTCACCCCTCCACTTT.

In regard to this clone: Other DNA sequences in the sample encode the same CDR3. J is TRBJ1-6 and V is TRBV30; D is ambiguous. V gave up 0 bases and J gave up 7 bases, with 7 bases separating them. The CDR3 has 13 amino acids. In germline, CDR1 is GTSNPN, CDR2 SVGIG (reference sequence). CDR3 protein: CAWSVPGNSPLHF. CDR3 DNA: TGTGCCTGGAGTGTACCCGGGAATTCACCCCTCCACTTT.

The CDR3 sequence: CASSPVGTATYSGNTIYF. DNA of the CDR3: TGTGCCAGCTCACCAGTCGGGACAGCCACCTACTCTGGAAACACCATATATTTT. The chain employs TRBV18 and TRBJ1-3, with 7 bases fitting TRBD1. J was trimmed by 0 bases and V by 2 bases; bases with no gene match: 10. This CDR3 region has 18 residues. Looked up from germline, CDR1 is KGHSH and CDR2 is LQKENI.

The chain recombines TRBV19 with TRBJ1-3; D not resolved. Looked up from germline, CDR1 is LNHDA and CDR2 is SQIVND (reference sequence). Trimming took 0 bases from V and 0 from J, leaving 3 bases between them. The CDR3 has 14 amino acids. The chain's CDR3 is CASSIESSGNTIYF. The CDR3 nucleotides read TGTGCCAGTAGTATAGAGAGCTCTGGAAACACCATATATTTT.

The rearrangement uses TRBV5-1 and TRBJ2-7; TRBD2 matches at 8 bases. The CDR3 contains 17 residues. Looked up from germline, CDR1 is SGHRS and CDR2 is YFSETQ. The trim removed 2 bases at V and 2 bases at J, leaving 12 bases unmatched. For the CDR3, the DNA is TGCGCCAGCAGCTTTCTCCCACTAGCGGATACTACCTACGAGCAGTACTTC. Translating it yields CASSFLPLADTTYEQYF.

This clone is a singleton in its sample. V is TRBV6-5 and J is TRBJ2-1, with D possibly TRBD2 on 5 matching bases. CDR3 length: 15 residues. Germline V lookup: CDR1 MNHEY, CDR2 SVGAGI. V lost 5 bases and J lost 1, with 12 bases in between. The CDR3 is CASSKSSPSYNEQFF. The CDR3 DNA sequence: TGTGCCAGCAGTAAGTCTAGCCCGTCCTACAATGAGCAGTTCTTC.

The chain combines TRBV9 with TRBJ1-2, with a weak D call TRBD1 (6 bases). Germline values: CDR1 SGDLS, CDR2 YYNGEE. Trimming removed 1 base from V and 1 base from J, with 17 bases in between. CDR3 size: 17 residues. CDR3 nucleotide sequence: TGTGCCAGCAGCGTAAACCGGGACAAGGATCTTAACTATGGCTACACCTTC. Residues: CASSVNRDKDLNYGYTF.

The CDR3 nucleotides read TGTGCCAGCAGGGTTCAGGGGAGTCAACTTGGGGCTTTCTTT. Translation: CASRVQGSQLGAFF. The gene calls are TRBV2 and TRBJ1-1, with a tentative D call TRBD1 (6 bases). Germline V gene sequence: CDR1 SNHLY, CDR2 FYNNEI. This CDR3 is built from 14 residues. The V and J ends lost 6 bases and 11 bases respectively, with 22 bases between them.

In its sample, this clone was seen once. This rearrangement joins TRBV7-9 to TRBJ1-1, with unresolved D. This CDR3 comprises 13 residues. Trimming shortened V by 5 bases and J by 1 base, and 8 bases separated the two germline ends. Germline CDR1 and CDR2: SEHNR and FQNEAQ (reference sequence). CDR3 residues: CASSPVENTEAFF. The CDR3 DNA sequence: TGTGCCAGCAGCCCCGTAGAGAACACTGAAGCTTTCTTT.

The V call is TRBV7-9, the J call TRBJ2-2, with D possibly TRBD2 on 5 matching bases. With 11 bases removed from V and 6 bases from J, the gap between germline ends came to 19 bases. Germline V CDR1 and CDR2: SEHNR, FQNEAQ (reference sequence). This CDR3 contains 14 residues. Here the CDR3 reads CAYNRLAAAGELFF. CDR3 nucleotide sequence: TGTGCCTACAACCGGCTAGCAGCTGCCGGGGAGCTGTTTTTT.

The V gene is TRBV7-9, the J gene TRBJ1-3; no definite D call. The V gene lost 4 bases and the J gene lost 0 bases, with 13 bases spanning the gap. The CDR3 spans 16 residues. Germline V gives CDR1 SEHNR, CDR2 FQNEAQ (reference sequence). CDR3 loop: CASSWAGFISGNTIYF. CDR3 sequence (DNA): TGTGCCAGCAGCTGGGCAGGCTTCATCTCTGGAAACACCATATATTTT.

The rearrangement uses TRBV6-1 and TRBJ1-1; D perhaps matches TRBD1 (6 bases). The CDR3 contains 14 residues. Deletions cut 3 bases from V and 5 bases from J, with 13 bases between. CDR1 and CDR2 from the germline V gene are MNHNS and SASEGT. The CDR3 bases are TGTGCCAGCAGTGAGGTGGGGGCGCAGACTGAAGCTTTCTTT. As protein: CASSEVGAQTEAFF.

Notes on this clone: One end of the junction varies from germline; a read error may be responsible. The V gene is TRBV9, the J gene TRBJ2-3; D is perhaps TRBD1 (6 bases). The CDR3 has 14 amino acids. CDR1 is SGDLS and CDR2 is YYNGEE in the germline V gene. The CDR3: CASSGAPHTHTQYF. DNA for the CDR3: TGTGCCAGTTCAGGGGCGCCCCACACACATACGCAGTATTTT.

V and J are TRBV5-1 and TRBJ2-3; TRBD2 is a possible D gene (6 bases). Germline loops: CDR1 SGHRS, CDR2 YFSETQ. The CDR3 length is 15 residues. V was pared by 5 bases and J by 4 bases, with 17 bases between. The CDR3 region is CASSVGGIRADTQYF. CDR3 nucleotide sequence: TGCGCCAGCAGTGTGGGGGGAATTCGGGCAGATACGCAGTATTTT. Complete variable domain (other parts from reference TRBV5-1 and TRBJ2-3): KAGVTQTPRYLIKTRGQQVTLSCSPISGHRSVSWYQQTPGQGLQFLFEYFSETQRNKGNFPGRFSGRQFSNSRSEMNVSTLELGDSALYLCASSVGGIRADTQYFGPGTRLTVL.

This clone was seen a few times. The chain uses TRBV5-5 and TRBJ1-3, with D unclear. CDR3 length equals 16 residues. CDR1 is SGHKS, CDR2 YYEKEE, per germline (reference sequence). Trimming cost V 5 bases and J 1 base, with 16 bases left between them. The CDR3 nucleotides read TGTGCCAGCAGGCGGGAGGGTACATCTTCTGGAAACACCATATATTTT. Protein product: CASRREGTSSGNTIYF.

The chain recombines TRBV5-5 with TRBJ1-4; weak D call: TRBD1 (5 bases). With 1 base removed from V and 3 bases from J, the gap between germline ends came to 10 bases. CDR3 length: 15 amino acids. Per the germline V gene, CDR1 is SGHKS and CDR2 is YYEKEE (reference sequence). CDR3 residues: CASSLRGSANEKLFF. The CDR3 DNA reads TGTGCCAGCAGCTTGAGGGGCTCGGCTAATGAAAAACTGTTTTTT.

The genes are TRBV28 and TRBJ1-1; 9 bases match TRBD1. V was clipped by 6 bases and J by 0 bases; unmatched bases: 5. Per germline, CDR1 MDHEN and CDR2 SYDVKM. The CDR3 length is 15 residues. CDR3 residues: CASRVQGAVNTEAFF. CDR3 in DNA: TGTGCCAGCAGAGTACAGGGGGCGGTGAACACTGAAGCTTTCTTT.

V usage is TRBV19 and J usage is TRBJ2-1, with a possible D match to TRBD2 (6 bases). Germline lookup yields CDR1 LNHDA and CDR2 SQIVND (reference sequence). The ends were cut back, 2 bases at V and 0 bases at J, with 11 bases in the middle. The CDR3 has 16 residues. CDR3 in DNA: TGTGCCAGTAGTATACTACGGGGGTCCTCCTACAATGAGCAGTTCTTC. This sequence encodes CASSILRGSSYNEQFF. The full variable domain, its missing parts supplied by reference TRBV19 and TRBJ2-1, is DGGITQSPKYLFRKEGQNVTLSCEQNLNHDAMYWYRQDPGQGLRLIYYSQIVNDFQKGDIAEGYSVSREKKESFPLTVTSAQKNPTAFYLCASSILRGSSYNEQFFGPGTRLTVL.